The 4 T cell receptor beta chains listed next were all sequenced from one sample in a study of T cells in localized non-small cell lung cancer. This table comes from immunoSEQ multiplex PCR, and its TCRdb copy is limited to in-frame clones, with some not included. The table lists fewer than 40,000 clones, approximately 84% of them singletons, with around 4.2% in the top ten. Sequenced material: peripheral blood, taken before any cancer treatment. Source of these receptors: a male donor aged 60 or over with stage III lung adenocarcinoma.

V is TRBV28 and J is TRBJ2-4; possibly TRBD1 for D (7 bases). The CDR3 covers 14 residues. V was trimmed by 4 bases and J by 2 bases, leaving 9 bases between them. From germline, CDR1 is MDHEN and CDR2 SYDVKM. Written as DNA, the CDR3 is TGTGCCAGCAGTTCAGGGGGGTCCAAAAACATTCAGTACTTC. Amino acid sequence: CASSSGGSKNIQYF.

This chain uses TRBV5-6 with TRBJ1-2; a weak D match, TRBD1 (5 bases). V was pared by 0 bases and J by 8 bases, with 29 bases between. Looked up from germline, CDR1 is SGHDT and CDR2 is YYEEEE. This CDR3 has 19 residues. DNA of the CDR3: TGTGCCAGCAGCTTGGGAGGGGACGGGCCCGGGGATTTAATTGTAGGCTACACCTTC. This encodes CASSLGGDGPGDLIVGYTF.

This clone was seen just once. The chain recombines TRBV6-6 with TRBJ1-2; 8 bases match TRBD1. CDR3 length: 14 residues. V was pared by 4 bases and J by 6 bases, with 7 bases of the junction left unmatched. Germline-derived CDR1 and CDR2 are MNHNY and SVGAGI (reference sequence). The DNA of the CDR3 is TGTGCCAGCAGTTTCGCAGGGGGCATGGATGGCTACACCTTC. It translates to CASSFAGGMDGYTF.

This rearrangement joins TRBV19 to TRBJ1-2, with a possible D match to TRBD1 (6 bases). Trimming shortened V by 5 bases and J by 5 bases, and 12 bases separated the two germline ends. The CDR3 totals 13 residues. Germline-derived CDR1 and CDR2 are LNHDA and SQIVND (reference sequence). In DNA form, the CDR3 reads TGTGCCAGTAGTCGTCAGGGGTATTATGGCTACACCTTC. It specifies CASSRQGYYGYTF.